Below, 13 T cell receptor beta chains from the same sample are listed, as sequenced in a study of blood T cell repertoires in COVID-19. The table came from immunoSEQ multiplex PCR; TCRdb's copy has only in-frame clones and leaves some out. This table holds over 150,000 clones, 70% to 90% found once. The material sequenced was peripheral blood. These receptors all stem from a man between 60 and 75 years old with COVID-19, enrolled during active disease.

The chain combines TRBV7-9 with TRBJ1-2; 7 bases align to TRBD1. CDR3 length equals 15 residues. With 5 bases clipped from V and 4 bases from J, the junction kept 10 bases outside the gene matches. Germline loops: CDR1 SEHNR, CDR2 FQNEAQ (reference sequence). As DNA, the CDR3 is TGTGCCAGCAGCCGGGAGGGGGCGCGAGGCTATGGCTACACCTTC. Translation: CASSREGARGYGYTF.

The chain uses TRBV9 and TRBJ1-1; TRBD1 is a possible D gene (5 bases). Germline CDR1 SGDLS, CDR2 YYNGEE. V lost 5 bases to trimming and J lost 9 bases, with 26 bases between them. The CDR3 length is 16 residues. CDR3 protein: CASSPLGGLAKLQAFF. In nucleotides, the CDR3 is TGTGCCAGCAGTCCCCTGGGGGGTCTGGCGAAGCTACAAGCTTTCTTT.

The chain recombines TRBV4-3 with TRBJ1-1; D call uncertain. The CDR3 consists of 15 residues. CDR1 and CDR2 (germline): LGHNA, YSLEER. V lost 2 bases and J lost 4, with 14 bases in between. CDR3 bases: TGCGCCAGCAGCCAATTCCATCAGGTTCGCACTGAAGCTTTCTTT. Translating it yields CASSQFHQVRTEAFF.

CDR3 sequence (DNA): TGTGCCTGGAGTGTCGTCCCTAGCGGAACCTACGAGCAGTACTTC. Encoded protein: CAWSVVPSGTYEQYF. The chain couples TRBV30 to TRBJ2-7; 7 bases line up with TRBD2. Trimming cost V 0 bases and J 2 bases; bases outside gene matches: 7. From germline, CDR1 is GTSNPN and CDR2 SVGIG (reference sequence). This CDR3 is built from 15 residues.

V is TRBV7-2 and J is TRBJ2-2; D perhaps matches TRBD2 (6 bases). The CDR3 is 15 residues long. CDR1 SGHTA and CDR2 FQGNSA come from the germline V gene. V was clipped by 4 bases and J by 2 bases, with 11 bases between them. CDR3 DNA sequence: TGTGCCAGCAGCTATTGGGGGGTAAACACCGGGGAGCTGTTTTTT. It codes for CASSYWGVNTGELFF.

The chain links TRBV4-2 to TRBJ2-7, with 10 bases fitting TRBD2. J gave up 6 bases and V 3 bases, and 8 bases lay outside the gene matches. CDR1 LGHNA and CDR2 YNFKEQ come from the germline V gene. There are 15 residues in the CDR3. This chain's CDR3 is CASSQYGTSVSEQYF. The CDR3 DNA sequence: TGTGCCAGCAGCCAGTACGGGACTAGCGTATCCGAGCAGTACTTC.

The J gene is TRBJ2-7, the V gene TRBV30, with 11 bases that match TRBD1. The CDR3 contains 13 residues. Trimming at V came to 3 bases and at J to 4 bases, leaving 2 bases not matched to a gene. Germline V gene lookup returns CDR1 GTSNPN and CDR2 SVGIG (reference sequence). The CDR3 region is CAWSGTGGYEQYF. Here the CDR3 DNA reads TGTGCCTGGAGCGGGACAGGGGGATACGAGCAGTACTTC.

The genes are TRBV7-2 and TRBJ1-3; D is ambiguous. CDR1 SGHTA and CDR2 FQGNSA come from the germline V gene. The V gene lost 0 bases and the J gene lost 4 bases, with 10 bases spanning the gap. The CDR3 is made up of 15 amino acids. The CDR3 loop reads CASSLAQSSGNTIYF. In nucleotides, the CDR3 is TGTGCCAGCAGCTTAGCACAGAGCTCCGGAAACACCATATATTTT.

This clone was detected only a few times. This chain connects TRBV7-2 to TRBJ1-1; the D is unclear. This CDR3 region has 12 residues. Trimming left V 1 base short and J 6 bases short, with 6 bases between. Per the germline V gene, CDR1 is SGHTA and CDR2 is FQGNSA. CDR3 bases: TGTGCCAGCAGCTTAGGAGTCCCTGAAGCTTTCTTT. This encodes CASSLGVPEAFF.

This chain joins TRBV6-5 and TRBJ1-2; D is possibly TRBD1 (5 bases). Trimming took 5 bases from V and 6 from J, leaving 13 bases between them. The CDR3 has 13 residues. Germline V gives CDR1 MNHEY, CDR2 SVGAGI. CDR3 protein: CASSPGTPDGYTF. CDR3 nucleotide sequence: TGTGCCAGCAGTCCCGGGACTCCGGATGGCTACACCTTC.

J is TRBJ1-2 and V is TRBV18; 7 nucleotides align to TRBD1. The CDR3 runs 16 residues. Germline V gene sequence: CDR1 KGHSH, CDR2 LQKENI. V lost 2 bases to trimming and J lost 6 bases; unmatched junction nucleotides: 12. The CDR3 DNA is TGTGCCAGCTCACCAGGGATGACAGGGAGGAGTGATGGCTACACCTTC. This translates into CASSPGMTGRSDGYTF.

The chain couples TRBV15 to TRBJ2-3, with 7 bases that match TRBD1. CDR1 is LNHNV, CDR2 YYDKDF, per germline (reference sequence). The CDR3 loop spans 19 amino acids. J was trimmed by 5 bases and V by 0 bases; bases with no gene match: 17. The CDR3 nucleotides are TGTGCCACCAGCAGAGATCCGGGCTTCACAGGGGCCGGAGGAGATACGCAGTATTTT. Its protein is CATSRDPGFTGAGGDTQYF.

V and J are TRBV11-2 and TRBJ1-2, with 7 bases that match TRBD1. V lost 5 bases to trimming and J lost 4 bases; unmatched junction nucleotides: 4. Looked up from germline, CDR1 is SGHAT and CDR2 is FQNNGV. The CDR3 is 13 amino acids. CDR3 residues: CASSPGQSYGYTF. DNA of the CDR3: TGTGCCAGCAGCCCGGGACAGTCCTATGGCTACACCTTC.